This entry describes one T cell receptor (beta chain). This clonotype has more than one count but fewer than ten. There is no known antigen for this receptor. Base qualities are missing; no much larger clone stands one base away. To prepare the library, RACE was applied. Sequencing was performed on a NextSeq 500. During library preparation, unique molecular identifiers were attached to individual cDNA molecules so that TCRs could be counted quantitatively and reproducibly. Both TCR alpha and TCR beta chains were sequenced from each blood RNA sample. In the authors' own workflow: A median of around 100,000 TCRs per sample was observed, with a range of roughly 20,000 to 700,000. The Decombinator software suite was used to annotate V, J and CDR3 in the TCR reads. For PS versus PT1 abundance plots, all samples were subsampled to the same number of TCRs (28,000). Expanded TCRs were defined as absent before sensitization and observed at least eight times at the 2-week time point. TCRdb reanalyzed the raw reads on its own, using fastp at Q25 for trimming and MiXCR for clone calling, and kept in-frame beta chains. Every distinct CDR3 protein forms one entry, paired with its most common genes and DNA. These V and J calls derive from TCRdb rather than the authors' analysis. This sample comprises approximately 74,000 distinct CDR3 sequences, about 32% of them detected only once. About 8.9% of the sample lies in the top ten.

The source of the sample is a study of human T cells and chemical hapten exposure (dated by TCRdb to 2020 to 2022). About the full investigation: For sensitization, 2% DPC in acetone was applied to a roughly 2 cm by roughly 2 cm area of upper inner arm skin. Throughout the study period of approximately 23 weeks, patients also received therapeutic DPC doses to the scalp every week. Patch testing on the upper back used Finn chambers containing 0.01% DPC, with scoring done after 6 days according to International Contact Dermatitis Research Group standards. The mostly female patient cohort included alopecia areata with under or over 50% scalp involvement, alopecia totalis and alopecia universalis. Libraries were combined into a pool for sequencing, and differences in TCR yield between samples came mainly from small differences in library volumes within the pool. This study followed changes in the peripheral blood TCR repertoire in vivo during primary and secondary sensitization of alopecia patients to the hapten diphenylcyclopropenone (DPC). Blood samples were taken from patients before sensitization (week 0) and then at 2, 6 and about 24 weeks after DPC sensitization. Twenty-nine alopecia patients provided blood for TCR sequencing at one to four time points (pre-sensitization, 2, 6 and 24 weeks). The full study reports these points: Compared with pre-sensitization or healthy control sets, expanded TCRs formed significantly more large CDR3 similarity clusters, which is consistent with antigen-driven responses. Alopecia, a presumed autoimmune disease, was present in all patients, so the immune response of the patients might differ from that of healthy individuals. After repeated subsampling, changes were observed in the strength of the expansion versus patch-test correlation and in the threshold at which the correlation became significant. Patch test score was positively correlated with the number of PT1 expanded TCRs, with significance at thresholds 8, 16 and 32 but not at 4. DPC sensitization did not change the number of TCRs with a frequency above 1 in 1000, and there was no evidence of changes in global repertoire structure.

The germline V end is reduced by 8 bases and the J end by 0 bases; junction bases left unmatched: 6. From the cysteine through the phenylalanine, the CDR3 covers 14 amino acids. Of all the DNA, just the CDR3 is kept, 42 bases in frame from base 1. The sample's time point, from its label and the paper: patch test 1, 2 weeks after DPC sensitization. This specimen's treatment or condition label, interpreted: therapeutic diphenylcyclopropenone sensitization with weekly scalp DPC. At every patch-test visit, the blood draw took place before the patch test was put on. To be eligible, patients had to be aged 18 to 70, diagnosed with alopecia and judged suitable for DPC therapy, while pregnant patients were excluded. Total RNA was isolated from unfractionated whole blood collected in Tempus Blood RNA tubes.

The material was whole blood, obtained in connection with sensitization to the hapten diphenylcyclopropenone (DPC). The clonotype was recovered from a middle-aged man with alopecia areata. Some clones in this sample may be carry-over from other donors' samples. The chain couples TRBV12-3 or TRBV12-4 to TRBJ1-1, and 7 junctional nucleotides match TRBD1. The bases are TGTGCCAGCCGGAGGAGGGGGCTGAACACTGAAGCTTTCTTT. This yields the protein CASRRRGLNTEAFF.